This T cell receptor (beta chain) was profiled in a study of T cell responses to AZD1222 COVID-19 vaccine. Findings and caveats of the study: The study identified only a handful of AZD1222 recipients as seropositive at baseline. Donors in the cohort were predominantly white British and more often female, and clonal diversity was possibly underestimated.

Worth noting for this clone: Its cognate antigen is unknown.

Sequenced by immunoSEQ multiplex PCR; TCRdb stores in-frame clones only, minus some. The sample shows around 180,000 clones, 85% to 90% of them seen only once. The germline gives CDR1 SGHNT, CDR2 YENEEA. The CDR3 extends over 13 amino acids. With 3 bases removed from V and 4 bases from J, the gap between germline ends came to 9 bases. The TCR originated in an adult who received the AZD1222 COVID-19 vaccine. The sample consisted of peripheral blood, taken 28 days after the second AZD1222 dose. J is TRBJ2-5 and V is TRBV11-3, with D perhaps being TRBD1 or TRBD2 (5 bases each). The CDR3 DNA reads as TGTGCCAGCAGCTTGGGGGTCGGAGAGACCCAGTACTTC. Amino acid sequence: CASSLGVGETQYF.